This T cell receptor (beta chain) was recovered during a study of CD4+ T cells in melanoma. Findings and limits, study-wide: Neoantigen-specific CD4+ T cells in melanoma reportedly had diverse differentiation states. A reported correlation linked neoantigen-specific CD4+ T cells to CD8+, macrophage and B cell function.

By sample share, this clone is medium-sized. No antigen is known for it. The trim removed 4 bases at V and 8 bases at J, leaving 7 bases unmatched. The CDR3 covers 14 residues. Looked up from germline, CDR1 is SNHLY and CDR2 is FYNNEI. Assay used: immunoSEQ multiplex PCR; TCRdb lists only in-frame clones, some missing. This sample has about 10,000 clones, with 55% to 75% found just once. The V and J genes are TRBV2 and TRBJ1-4; 7 bases are a match to TRBD1. The clonotype comes from a human donor with melanoma. Material: cells from a culture (not recorded whether cultured in vitro). CDR3 region: CASSVRLGGEKLFF. CDR3 in DNA: TGTGCCAGCAGTGTCCGCTTAGGGGGCGAAAAACTGTTTTTT. The whole variable domain, filled in from reference TRBV2 and TRBJ1-4, reads EPEVTQTPSHQVTQMGQEVILRCVPISNHLYFYWYRQILGQKVEFLVSFYNNEISEKSEIFDDQFSVERPDGSNFTLKIRSTKLEDSAMYFCASSVRLGGEKLFFGSGTQLSVL.